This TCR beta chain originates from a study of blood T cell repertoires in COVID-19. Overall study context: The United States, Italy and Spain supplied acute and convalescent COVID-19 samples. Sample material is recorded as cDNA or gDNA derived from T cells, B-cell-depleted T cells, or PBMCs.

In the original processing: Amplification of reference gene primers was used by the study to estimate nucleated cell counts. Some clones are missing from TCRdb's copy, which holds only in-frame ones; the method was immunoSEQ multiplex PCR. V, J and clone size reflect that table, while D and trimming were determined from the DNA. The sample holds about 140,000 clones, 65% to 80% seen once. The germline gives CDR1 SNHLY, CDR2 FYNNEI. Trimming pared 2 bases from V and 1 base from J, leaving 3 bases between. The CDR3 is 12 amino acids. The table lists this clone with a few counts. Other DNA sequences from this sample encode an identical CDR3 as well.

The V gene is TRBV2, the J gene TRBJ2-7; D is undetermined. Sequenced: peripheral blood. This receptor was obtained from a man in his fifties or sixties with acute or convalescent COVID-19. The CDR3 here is CASSELSYEQYF. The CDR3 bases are TGTGCCAGCAGTGAACTATCCTACGAGCAGTACTTC. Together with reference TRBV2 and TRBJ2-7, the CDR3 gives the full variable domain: EPEVTQTPSHQVTQMGQEVILRCVPISNHLYFYWYRQILGQKVEFLVSFYNNEISEKSEIFDDQFSVERPDGSNFTLKIRSTKLEDSAMYFCASSELSYEQYFGPGTRLTVT.